Sequencing of this T cell receptor (beta chain) was carried out in a study of T cell responses to AZD1222 COVID-19 vaccine (dated by TCRdb to the early 2020s). For the wider study: AZD1222 recipients whose second dose came at about 4 weeks and those whose second dose came at about 12 weeks were combined into one group, since spike-specific TCR depth and breadth did not differ between the two schedules. TCR sequencing was performed for 230 to 250 trial participants, of whom some 200 were given two doses of AZD1222 and some 25 were given two doses of MenACWY control vaccine. Trial participants were enrolled into age subgroups of 18-55, 56-69 and 70-plus years, which contained 148, 28 and 57 TCR-sequenced participants, respectively.

General conclusions and limits of the study: Vaccine-associated CD4 TCRs spanned the whole spike protein, with dominant responses in regions 160-218 and 743-854. Epitopes outside the regions mutated in the B.1.351 and B.1.1.7 variants were reportedly recognized by nearly half of the unique spike-specific TCRs. The 56-69-year group was small, and its depth increase did not reach significance, likely because of low power. Spike-specific TCR breadth and depth rose significantly after two AZD1222 doses compared with day 0 and with MenACWY recipients. Conclusions about previously exposed vaccinees are limited, since just a handful of AZD1222 recipients were seropositive for SARS-CoV-2 at baseline. Participants were mostly white British and included more females than males, and it was suggested by the authors that clonal diversity may have been underestimated. No day 14 peak-response samples were available, so repertoires were characterized only after the peak T cell response.

The CDR3 measures 9 amino acids from cysteine to phenylalanine. The sequence is cut down to CDR3 DNA, 27 bases in frame from base 1. CDR1 and CDR2 (SQVTM, ANQGSEA) derive from the germline V gene. A distance of 4 bases separates the germline ends of V and J, which lose 3 bases and 8 bases respectively. The CDR3 regions of human TCRbeta chains were subjected to immunosequencing. In the original analysis: Repertoire TCRs were checked for matches against a reference library of SARS-CoV-2-specific TCRs that had been generated using the MIRA antigen-specificity platform. Breadth meant the fraction of unique TCRs that were SARS-CoV-2-associated, whereas depth meant the fraction of total T cells that were SARS-CoV-2-associated. Using the MIRA data, each spike-specific TCR was mapped to the spike region that the TCR reacts to and placed in a CD4 or CD8 class. Log10-transformed breadth and depth values were compared by one-way ANOVA with Sidak's multiple comparisons tests. The table comes from immuneACCESS by way of TCRdb, which keeps in-frame sequences with V and J called. Part of the clones is missing from these tables; in studies checked, under half for an unresolved V gene and the rest for unknown reasons. Clonal size and the V and J genes are those of that table, whereas D and trimming came from the DNA. The table for this sample lists around 85,000 clones; 65% to 90% of them were counted only once. The top ten clonotypes cover approximately 6% of the sample.

Worth noting for this clone: There is no known antigen for this receptor. The record has no base qualities; no much larger clone is one base away.

What this sample's time point label stands for: baseline before first vaccination. Samples from vaccinated people were obtained from the UK trials COV001 and COV002, which included a single-blind randomized controlled phase 2/3 trial of AZD1222 (ChAdOx1 nCoV-19) in healthy adults. For TCRbeta chain sequencing, PBMC samples were collected from trial participants at day 0 and at day 28 after the second dose. The TCR originated in an adult in good health. Sequenced here: peripheral blood, sampled on day 0 of AZD1222 vaccination. The chain uses TRBV29-1 and TRBJ1-1, with the D gene not confidently named. DNA sequence: TGCAGCGTTGATAAGGAAGCTTTCTTT. Translated, this is CSVDKEAFF.